The entry below gives a single T cell receptor beta chain sequence along with its context. There is no known antigen for this receptor. No quality values exist for individual bases; no much larger clone is one base distant. In total, 630 or so healthy bone marrow donors made up the cohort. All cohort members were sampled while nominally healthy, although unrecorded immune exposures were likely present. The donor was CMV seronegative and was included in the group of several hundred seronegative cohort members. A peripheral blood sample was collected from each donor, and TCR beta sequencing was performed on peripheral blood mononuclear cells. The Qiagen DNeasy Blood Extraction Kit was used to extract genomic DNA from the blood cell samples. The library was produced with the immunoSEQ multiplex PCR assay. A mixture of 60 forward primers for TCR Vbeta segments and 13 reverse primers for TCR Jbeta segments was used in the multiplex PCR. The CDR3 region of rearranged TCR beta genes was amplified from genomic DNA by a multiplex PCR assay. Amplified TCR beta libraries were sequenced as 87-base-pair reads on the Illumina HiSeq System. On the study's bioinformatics: A later analysis tallied roughly 78 million unique TCR beta chains across the 640 or so repertoires, and around 10 million of those chains were shared by two or more donors. Raw reads were error-corrected and collapsed into unique sequences by a nearest-neighbor algorithm in which closely related sequences were merged to remove PCR and sequencing errors. Alignment of CDR3 sequences to IMGT reference sequences was used to assign V, D and J gene segments. For a sequence to be retained, a match of at least six nucleotides to both a V gene segment and a J gene segment was required. A rearrangement counted as productive if the CDR3 had no stop codons and remained in frame with V and J, and every other rearrangement counted as non-productive. Following IMGT convention, CDR3 was defined as the stretch from the second conserved V-encoded cysteine up to the conserved J-encoded phenylalanine. Sequences without an unambiguous match to a single V gene segment were excluded from the earlier analysis of a few hundred of the donors. An earlier analysis of 450 to 650 of the donors called V segments functional above 56.7% productive rearrangements and segregating when the between-donor standard deviation exceeded 5%. A statistical classification framework was developed to diagnose cytomegalovirus status using the catalog of TCR beta chain sequences. A later analysis assigned V and J genes by comparing TCR nucleotide sequences with IMGT/GENE-DB human TR gene sequences. The TCRdist pipeline was used in a later analysis to assign CDR3 sequences and most-parsimonious VDJ recombination scenarios. In a later analysis, each TCR beta chain was defined by its CDR3 amino acid sequence together with its V-gene family, and reads without a unique V-gene family were excluded. In a later analysis, 550 to 650 highly shared, low-generation-probability nucleotide sequences were removed to address suspected cross-contamination and a sequencing artifact. In a later analysis, a clonal expansion index for each public chain was calculated from normalized within-repertoire ranks of inferred template counts. In a later analysis, generation probabilities were computed with a VDJ recombination model fitted to out-of-frame rearrangements, and the resulting probabilities were checked against IGoR. In a later analysis, hypergeometric tests were used to score TCR-TCR, TCR-HLA and TCR-CMV co-occurrence, with a repertoire-size bias correction applied to TCR pairs. A later analysis estimated false discovery rates by permuting HLA or CMV assignments 20 times. In a later analysis, co-occurring TCRs were grouped with DBSCAN, and TCRdist sequence similarity was added when clustering was performed within HLA-allele-positive subsets. Co-occurrence clustering excluded repertoires with fewer than 30,000 or more than 120,000 public chains, plus five with anomalous nucleotide sharing. Not all clones reach the TCRdb copy of this immuneACCESS table, which keeps in-frame sequences only. Checked studies attribute under half of the gap to unresolved V genes and leave the rest unexplained. The DNA gave D and trimming, while V, J and clone size come from that table. In all, the sample holds tens of thousands of clones, and about 88% of those were seen once. The ten biggest clones cover roughly 2.2% of the sample.

The data are from a study of cytomegalovirus exposure and HLA in healthy donors (dated by TCRdb to 2015 to 2018). Looking at the study overall: An earlier analysis of under 600 of the donors reported about 290 Gb of sequence data and 117 million unique TCR beta sequences from 150 million to 200 million T cells. About 280 gigabases of sequencing data and roughly 80 million unique TCR sequences made up an early release that covered several hundred HLA-typed donors. Of the 300 to 500 genotyped donors, 75% to 85% were placed in the genetic ancestry cluster associated with self-reported Caucasian donors. The study aimed to test whether cataloging public T cell receptors could reveal signatures of past pathogen exposure. The T cell repertoires of under 700 subjects were profiled by immunosequencing and related to cytomegalovirus serostatus. Along with the roughly 670-subject first cohort, a separate validation cohort of over 90 different subjects was used. The study combined high-throughput TCR immunosequencing, statistical association of individual TCRs with disease status, and machine learning to predict cytomegalovirus infection status. In a later analysis, previously published TCR beta repertoires from about 640 donors were re-analyzed and high-resolution HLA genotyping was added so that TCR occurrence patterns could be studied. In the later analysis, no new phenotypic data were used to find candidate immune exposures; instead, reliance was placed on TCR beta sequences and their occurrence across donors. An earlier analysis of some 600 of the donors applied high-throughput TCR beta sequencing to assess whether each TCR beta V gene segment acted as functional or pseudogenic. Donor age, sex, ethnicity and CMV serostatus were collected together with the repertoire data. A later genetic analysis used genome-wide SNP genotypes for about 60% of the roughly 700 donors, treating that subset as a discovery cohort. All discovery cohort repertoires had been generated on a single sequencing platform. HLA typing covered class I and class II loci at four-digit resolution. Typing coverage varied by locus: roughly 620-640 donors for A, B, C, DRB1 and DQB1; roughly 510 for DQA1; nearly 610 for DPA1; under 490 for DPB1. Because of strong linkage in the cohort, 5 or 6 DR-DQ haplotypes were treated as single units for association and clustering. Among several hundred genotyped donors of the cohort, an average of around 250,000 unique TCR beta nucleotide sequences was sequenced per donor, of which about 18% were non-productive.

Its CDR3 holds 12 amino acids, cysteine through phenylalanine. The retained sequence is limited to the CDR3, 36 bases, with the frame set at the first base. CDR1 and CDR2, per the germline V gene, are MNHNS and SASEGT. A distance of 11 bases separates the germline ends of V and J, which lose 8 bases and 4 bases respectively. Broad study findings and their caveats: According to a later analysis, most CMV-associated TCR beta chains appeared to be HLA-restricted, and the HLA associations seemed to be driven largely by CMV exposure. In this cohort, only TCR beta chains were sequenced, and detectable features were limited by the absence of alpha or paired-chain data. The presence/absence analyses assumed that sequencing depth was roughly uniform across donors, and that assumption may not be true. According to a later analysis, parvovirus B19, influenza, CMV and Epstein-Barr virus appeared linked to several top co-occurrence clusters. In vitro tests confirmed that a few of the cytomegalovirus-associated TCR beta chains recognize cytomegalovirus antigens. The authors suggested that the approach could potentially be extended to other disease states and immunological phenotypes. According to a later analysis, TCR association rates differed among HLA loci, with DRB1 alleles showing the most associated TCRs and HLA-C alleles showing the fewest. According to a later genetic analysis, donors in an Asian-associated ancestry cluster had fewer N-insertions in productive TCRs than the approximately 650-donor mean. Linkage disequilibrium might explain the correlated functional status among segregating V segments, but an unknown experimental factor could not be ruled out. Because some donors lacked HLA typing at each locus, the association tests relied only on the typed subset. The classifier was reported to diagnose cytomegalovirus status with high specificity and sensitivity in both the original cohort and the validation cohort. The study gave a list of about 170 TCR beta chains associated with cytomegalovirus. When HLA alleles, especially DR and DQ, strongly co-occurred, TCR associations were difficult to assign to individual alleles. Some IMGT-functional V segments, including TRBV6-2 and TRBV6-3, could not be distinguished by the 87-base-pair reads and were therefore excluded. In a later analysis, some 18,000 TCR beta sequences were associated with specific HLA alleles at a false discovery rate of 0.05. A cluster of highly shared sequence variants was judged likely to represent a technical artifact of the sequencing pipeline. Broadly in line with IMGT annotations, most TCR beta V segments showed up in productive rearrangements about 87% or about 30% of the time in an earlier analysis of under 700 of the donors. A further reported finding was that TCR beta sequences accurately predicted the HLA-A and HLA-B alleles for most subjects in the first cohort. While some public TCRs were present in many individuals, most TCR sequences turned up only very rarely across donors. In a later analysis, HLA-associated TCR beta chains were found to be more clonally expanded and to have lower generation probabilities than equally common non-associated chains. Because counts were too low, approximately 15 rarely observed V segments, including chromosome 9 orphons, were excluded from the earlier analysis of under 650 of the donors. An association between a missense DCLRE1C variant and V-gene and J-gene trimming of TCR beta chains was found in a later genetic analysis and replicated in an independent cohort. For the cohort, immune exposure information was limited to CMV serostatus.

The V and J segments used are TRBV6-1 and TRBJ1-2; the D gene is perhaps TRBD1, on 6 matching bases. Sequencing was carried out using PBMCs. The receptor was derived from a man aged 18 to 30 in good health and CMV-seronegative. The DNA is as follows: TGTGCCAGCGGGACATTAGGCTATGGCTACACCTTC. Its protein product is CASGTLGYGYTF.